Listed here are 7 T cell receptor beta chains from one sample, sequenced in a study of T cell responses to AZD1222 COVID-19 vaccine. TCRdb's table, derived via immunoSEQ multiplex PCR, lists solely in-frame clones and lacks some. The table lists some 150,000 clones, approximately 90% of them singletons. Specimen: peripheral blood, collected 28 days after the second AZD1222 dose. The receptor source for this set is an adult who received the AZD1222 COVID-19 vaccine.

The V gene is TRBV2, the J gene TRBJ2-2, with D hard to call. The CDR3 extends over 11 amino acids. Trimming pared 9 bases from V and 2 bases from J, leaving 4 bases between. Germline V gene lookup returns CDR1 SNHLY and CDR2 FYNNEI. The CDR3, as DNA: TGTGCCAGGGGCAACACCGGGGAGCTGTTTTTT. Protein: CARGNTGELFF.

The chain combines TRBV9 with TRBJ2-5; tentative D call: TRBD2 (5 bases). This CDR3 is 15 amino acids long. The ends were cut back, 3 bases at V and 4 bases at J, with 16 bases in the middle. CDR1 and CDR2 from the germline V gene are SGDLS and YYNGEE. The CDR3 coding sequence is TGTGCCAGCAGCGCTTCGACTATGTTGCGAGAGACCCAGTACTTC. This codes for CASSASTMLRETQYF.

This clone has a handful of counts. The V gene is TRBV19, the J gene TRBJ2-1; no firm D call. Trimming removed 0 bases from V and 3 bases from J, with 3 bases in between. The CDR3 runs 13 residues. CDR1 and CDR2 from the germline V gene are LNHDA and SQIVND (reference sequence). This CDR3 is CASSIDIYNEQFF. The CDR3 bases are TGTGCCAGTAGTATAGATATCTACAATGAGCAGTTCTTC.

This clone occurred once. The genes are TRBV19 and TRBJ2-2; possible D gene TRBD1, 6 bases. There are 15 residues in the CDR3. Germline values: CDR1 LNHDA, CDR2 SQIVND (reference sequence). V was clipped by 3 bases and J by 6 bases, with 14 bases between them. The chain's CDR3 is CASSIWQGPAGELFF. The CDR3 DNA reads TGTGCCAGTAGTATCTGGCAGGGGCCAGCCGGGGAGCTGTTTTTT. Filled out from reference TRBV19 and TRBJ2-2, the complete variable domain reads DGGITQSPKYLFRKEGQNVTLSCEQNLNHDAMYWYRQDPGQGLRLIYYSQIVNDFQKGDIAEGYSVSREKKESFPLTVTSAQKNPTAFYLCASSIWQGPAGELFFGEGSRLTVL.

The chain is built from TRBV6-5 and TRBJ1-1; D might be TRBD1 (5 bases). CDR3 length: 15 amino acids. Trimming took 0 bases from V and 6 from J, leaving 14 bases between them. From germline, CDR1 is MNHEY and CDR2 SVGAGI. The CDR3 spells CASSYSISGTSEAFF. CDR3 in DNA: TGTGCCAGCAGTTACTCGATATCCGGGACTTCTGAAGCTTTCTTT.

This CDR3 reads CASSYKGLKLNYGYTF. CDR3 DNA: TGTGCCAGCAGTTACAAGGGGCTGAAGCTGAACTATGGCTACACCTTC. The chain employs TRBV6-5 and TRBJ1-2; D is perhaps TRBD1 (5 bases). Germline V gene lookup returns CDR1 MNHEY and CDR2 SVGAGI. The CDR3 contains 16 residues. The V gene lost 2 bases and the J gene lost 2 bases, with 15 bases spanning the gap.

The chain is built from TRBV28 and TRBJ1-6; D ambiguous. The CDR3 consists of 16 residues. V gave up 1 base and J gave up 5 bases, with 12 bases separating them. Germline V lookup: CDR1 MDHEN, CDR2 SYDVKM. Written as DNA, the CDR3 is TGTGCCAGCAGTTTATCGGCGGCATTTGATAATTCACCCCTCCACTTT. Amino acid sequence: CASSLSAAFDNSPLHF.